This T cell receptor (beta chain) was sequenced for a study of vaccination effects on CD4 cells after COVID-19. Regarding the study as a whole: Convalescent patients' post-vaccine spike repertoire was mostly distinct vaccine-induced clones. Relatively few convalescent patients took part in the study, which had no early post-infection timepoints. Infection-derived and vaccine-derived clones contracted markedly late after vaccination.

CDR1 MNHEY and CDR2 SMNVEV come from the germline V gene (reference sequence). V lost 1 base to trimming and J lost 6 bases, with 10 bases between them. The CDR3 runs to 14 residues. Clones were read by immunoSEQ multiplex PCR, and TCRdb kept only the in-frame ones, dropping some. The sample consists of approximately 70,000 clones, roughly 73% of them appearing once. As for this clone: The antigen is undetermined.

Expansion of antigen-specific CD4+ T cells with viral peptide pools was carried out by the ViraFEST assay before sequencing. The authors isolated CD4+ T cells after around nine days of culture. The person acquired a PCR-confirmed SARS-CoV-2 infection between March and December 2020. A peptide pool from HIV-1 Nef constituted the negative control culture. This TCR was recovered from a human donor who had a prior SARS-CoV-2 infection. The sample here was CD4+ T cells from PBMCs cultured with HIV peptides, taken before COVID-19 vaccination. Subset meaning: HIV-1 Nef peptide pool negative control/reference culture. The V call is TRBV27, the J call TRBJ1-5; no firm D call. CDR3 residues: CASSLYGRVQPQHF. The CDR3 DNA reads TGTGCCAGCAGTTTATACGGGCGGGTTCAGCCCCAGCATTTT.